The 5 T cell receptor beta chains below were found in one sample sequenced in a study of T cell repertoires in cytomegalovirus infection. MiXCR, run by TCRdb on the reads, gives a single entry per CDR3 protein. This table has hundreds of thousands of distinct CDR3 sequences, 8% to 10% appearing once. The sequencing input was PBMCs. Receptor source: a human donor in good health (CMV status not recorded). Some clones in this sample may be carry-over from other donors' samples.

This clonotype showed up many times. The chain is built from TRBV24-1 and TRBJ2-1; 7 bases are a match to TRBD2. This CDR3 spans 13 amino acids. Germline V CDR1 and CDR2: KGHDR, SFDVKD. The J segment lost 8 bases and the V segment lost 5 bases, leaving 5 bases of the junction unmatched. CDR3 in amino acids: CATSGAGRDEQFF. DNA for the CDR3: TGTGCCACCAGTGGCGCAGGGAGGGATGAGCAGTTCTTC.

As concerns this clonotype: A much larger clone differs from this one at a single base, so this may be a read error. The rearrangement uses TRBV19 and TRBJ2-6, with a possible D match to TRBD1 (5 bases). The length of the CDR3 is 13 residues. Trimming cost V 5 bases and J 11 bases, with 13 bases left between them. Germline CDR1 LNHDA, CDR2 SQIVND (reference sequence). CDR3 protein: CASSVGRGDVLTF. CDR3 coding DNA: TGTGCCAGTAGTGTCGGAAGGGGTGACGTCCTGACTTTC.

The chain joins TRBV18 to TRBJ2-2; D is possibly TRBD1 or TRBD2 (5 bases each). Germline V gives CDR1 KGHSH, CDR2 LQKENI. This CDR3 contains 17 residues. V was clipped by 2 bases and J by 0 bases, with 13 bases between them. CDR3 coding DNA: TGTGCCAGCTCACCAACTTGGGGGTACTCGAACACCGGGGAGCTGTTTTTT. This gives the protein CASSPTWGYSNTGELFF.

The CDR3 region has the DNA TGTGCCAGTAGTGTGTCAGCGAACAAACCCTACAATGAGCAGTTCTTC. It translates to CASSVSANKPYNEQFF. The rearrangement uses TRBV19 and TRBJ2-1; no clear D gene. The CDR3 contains 16 residues. Germline CDR1 is LNHDA and CDR2 is SQIVND (reference sequence). V dropped 5 bases and J dropped 2 bases, with 16 bases sitting between them.

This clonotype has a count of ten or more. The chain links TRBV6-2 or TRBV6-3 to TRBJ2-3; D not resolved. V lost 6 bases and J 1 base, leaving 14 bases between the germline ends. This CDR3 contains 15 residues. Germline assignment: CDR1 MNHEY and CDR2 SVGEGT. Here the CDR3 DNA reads TGTGCCAGCAGACCTTTTTTTGTCGGCACAGATACGCAGTATTTT. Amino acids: CASRPFFVGTDTQYF.